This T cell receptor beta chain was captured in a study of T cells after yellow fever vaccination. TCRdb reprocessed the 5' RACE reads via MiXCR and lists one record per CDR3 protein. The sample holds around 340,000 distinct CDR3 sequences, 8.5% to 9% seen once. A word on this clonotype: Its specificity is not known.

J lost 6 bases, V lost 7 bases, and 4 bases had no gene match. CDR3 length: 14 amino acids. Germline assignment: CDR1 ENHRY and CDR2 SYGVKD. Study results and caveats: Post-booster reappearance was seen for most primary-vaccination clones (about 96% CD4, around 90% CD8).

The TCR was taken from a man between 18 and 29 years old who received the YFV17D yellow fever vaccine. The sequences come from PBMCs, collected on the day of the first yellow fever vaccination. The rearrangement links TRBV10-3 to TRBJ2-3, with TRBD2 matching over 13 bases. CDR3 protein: CAIKLAGGPDTQYF. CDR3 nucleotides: TGTGCCATCAAACTAGCGGGGGGGCCCGATACGCAGTATTTT.